The source of this TCR beta chain is a study of CD8+CD57+ T cells in acquired aplastic anemia. Across the whole study: Mean yield of DNA from sorted CD4+ and CD8+ cells was roughly 3.4 ug.

Genomic DNA was employed as the template in profiling TCR beta VDJ and CDR3. One entry per CDR3 protein results from TCRdb running MiXCR on the reads. The sample lists some 160,000 distinct CDR3 sequences; 45% to 50% were seen once. Study-wide results and limits: Over 25 shared CD8+ CDR3s appeared highly expressed within patients' immunodominant clones.

All sequencing subjects had displayed CD8+CD57+ cell expansion on flow cytometry. The patients all had a severe acquired aplastic anemia diagnosis. There are many counts of this clonotype. Its target is unknown. Between the trimmed V and J ends, which lost 2 bases and 4 bases, there was a span of 16 bases. There are 16 residues in the CDR3. Germline CDR1 SGDLS, CDR2 YYNGEE. The clonotype originates from a human donor with aplastic anemia. The V gene is TRBV9, the J gene TRBJ2-1, with D perhaps TRBD2 (6 bases). Sequenced input: sorted CD4+, CD8+, or CD8+CD57+ T cells (not recorded which) from PBMCs. DNA of the CDR3: TGTGCCAGCAGCGTGGGGGGTAGCTCCCATTACAATGAGCAGTTCTTC. Translated, it gives CASSVGGSSHYNEQFF.